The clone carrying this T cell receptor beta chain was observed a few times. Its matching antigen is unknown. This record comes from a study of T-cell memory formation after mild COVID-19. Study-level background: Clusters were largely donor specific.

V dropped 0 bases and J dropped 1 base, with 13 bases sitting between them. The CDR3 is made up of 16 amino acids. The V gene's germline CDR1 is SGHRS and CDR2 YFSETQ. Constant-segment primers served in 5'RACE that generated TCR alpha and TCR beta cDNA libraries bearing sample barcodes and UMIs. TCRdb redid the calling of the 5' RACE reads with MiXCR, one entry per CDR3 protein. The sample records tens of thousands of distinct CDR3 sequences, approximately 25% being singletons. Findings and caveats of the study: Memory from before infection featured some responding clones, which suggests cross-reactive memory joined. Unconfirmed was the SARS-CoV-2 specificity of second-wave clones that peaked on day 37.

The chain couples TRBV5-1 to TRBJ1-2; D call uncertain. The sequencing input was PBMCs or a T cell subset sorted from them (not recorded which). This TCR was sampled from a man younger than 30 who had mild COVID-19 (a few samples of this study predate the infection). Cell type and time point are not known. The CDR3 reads CASSLEAYPYNYGYTF. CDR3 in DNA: TGCGCCAGCAGCTTGGAGGCATATCCATATAACTATGGCTACACCTTC.